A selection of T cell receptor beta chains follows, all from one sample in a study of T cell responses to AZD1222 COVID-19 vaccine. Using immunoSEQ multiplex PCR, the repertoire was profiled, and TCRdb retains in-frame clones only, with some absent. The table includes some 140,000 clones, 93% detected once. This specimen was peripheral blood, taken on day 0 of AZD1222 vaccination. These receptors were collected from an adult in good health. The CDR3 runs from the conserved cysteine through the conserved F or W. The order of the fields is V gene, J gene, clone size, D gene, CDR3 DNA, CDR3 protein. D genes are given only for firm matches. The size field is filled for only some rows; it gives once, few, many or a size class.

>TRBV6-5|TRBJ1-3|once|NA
TGTGCCAGTTCGATTGGGTTTGAATCTGGAAACACCATATATTTT
CASSIGFESGNTIYF
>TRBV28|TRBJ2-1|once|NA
TGTGCCAGCAGTTTAGCGGGACAGTACAATGAGCAGTTCTTC
CASSLAGQYNEQFF
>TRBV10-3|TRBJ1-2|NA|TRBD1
TGTGCCATCAGTGCCGGGACAGCCAACTATGGCTACACCTTC
CAISAGTANYGYTF
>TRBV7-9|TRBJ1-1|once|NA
TGTGCCAGCAGCTTAGGGCCAGGGATGAACACTGAAGCTTTCTTT
CASSLGPGMNTEAFF
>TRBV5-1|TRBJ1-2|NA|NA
TGCGCCAGCAGCCCCTCACGGATCTCACCCTATGGCTACACCTTC
CASSPSRISPYGYTF
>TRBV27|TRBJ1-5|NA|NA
TGTGCCAGCGGGACGGCCTATAGCAATCAGCCCCAGCATTTT
CASGTAYSNQPQHF
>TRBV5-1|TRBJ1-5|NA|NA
TGCGCCAGCAGTCTGAACCCTGTCGGGCAGCCCCAGCATTTT
CASSLNPVGQPQHF
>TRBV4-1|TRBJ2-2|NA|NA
TGCGCCAGCAGCCAACCGCTTACCGGGGAGCTGTTTTTT
CASSQPLTGELFF
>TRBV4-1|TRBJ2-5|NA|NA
TGCGCCAGCAGCCAACATACAGGGAGACAAGAGACCCAGTACTTC
CASSQHTGRQETQYF
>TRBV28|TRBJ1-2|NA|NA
TGTGCCAGCAGGAACACCATCACATATGGCTACACCTTC
CASRNTITYGYTF
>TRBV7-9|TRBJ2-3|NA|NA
TGTGCCAGCAGCCTAACTTTGACTACAGATACGCAGTATTTT
CASSLTLTTDTQYF
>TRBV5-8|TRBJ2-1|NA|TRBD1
TGTGCCAGCAGCTTGATAGGGGGCATGGATGAGCAGTTCTTC
CASSLIGGMDEQFF
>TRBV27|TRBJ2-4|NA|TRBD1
TGTGCCAGCAGTTCGAACAGGGGAGATACGAAAAACATTCAGTACTTC
CASSSNRGDTKNIQYF
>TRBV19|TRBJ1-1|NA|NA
TGTGCCAGTAGTATAATGGAGGGAGTGACTGAAGCTTTCTTT
CASSIMEGVTEAFF
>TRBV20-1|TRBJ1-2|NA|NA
TGCAGTGCTAGTCTCCCGGGGCCCTATGGCTACACCTTC
CSASLPGPYGYTF
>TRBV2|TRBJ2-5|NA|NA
TGTGCCAGCAGTGTTTGGGAGGAGACCCAGTACTTC
CASSVWEETQYF
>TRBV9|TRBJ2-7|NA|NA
TGTGCCAGCAGCTTCGCACAGCAGGGCGAGCAGTACTTC
CASSFAQQGEQYF
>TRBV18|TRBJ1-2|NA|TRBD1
TGTGCCAGCTCACCTGGGACAGGGGGCTATGGCTACACCTTC
CASSPGTGGYGYTF
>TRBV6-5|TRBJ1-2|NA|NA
TGTGCCACCGCACAACAGGGTAGCAATGGCTACACCTTC
CATAQQGSNGYTF
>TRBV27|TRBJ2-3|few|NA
TGTGCCAGCAGTTTAAGGTCACCAGTCTGGGCCACAGATACGCAGTATTTT
CASSLRSPVWATDTQYF
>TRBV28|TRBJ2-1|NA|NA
TGTGCCAGCACCGCCCTCAACAATGAGCAGTTCTTC
CASTALNNEQFF
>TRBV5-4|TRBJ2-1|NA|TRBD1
TGTGCCAGCAGCTGGGGACAGGGGATTTACAATGAGCAGTTCTTC
CASSWGQGIYNEQFF
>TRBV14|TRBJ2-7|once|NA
TGTGCCAGTTCCCTCGGGCGTTTTACTGGCGAGCAGTACTTC
CASSLGRFTGEQYF
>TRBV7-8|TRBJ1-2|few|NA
TGTGCCAGCAGCTTAGGGGGGTTTAATGATGGCTACACCTTC
CASSLGGFNDGYTF
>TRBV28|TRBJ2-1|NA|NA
TGTGTAACGTGCTCCTACAATGAGCAGTTCTTC
CVTCSYNEQFF
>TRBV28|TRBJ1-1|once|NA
TGTGCCAGCAGTTTTGGAGGGAACACTGAAGCTTTCTTT
CASSFGGNTEAFF
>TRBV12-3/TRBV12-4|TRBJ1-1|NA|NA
TGTGCCAGCAGTATACGGACGAACACTGAAGCTTTCTTT
CASSIRTNTEAFF
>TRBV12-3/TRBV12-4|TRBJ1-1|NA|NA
TGTGCCAGCAGTTTAGAGAACACTGAAGCTTTCTTT
CASSLENTEAFF
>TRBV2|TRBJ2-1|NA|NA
TGTGCCAGCAGTGGGACCCAATACAATGAGCAGTTCTTC
CASSGTQYNEQFF
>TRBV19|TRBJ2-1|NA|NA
TGTGCCAGTAGTGTAATCAGGGGTGGTGAGCAGTTCTTC
CASSVIRGGEQFF
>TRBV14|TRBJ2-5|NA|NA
TGTGCCAGCAGCCAAGGGACAGTTGACCAAGAGACCCAGTACTTC
CASSQGTVDQETQYF
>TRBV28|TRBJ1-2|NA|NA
TGTGCCAGCAGTCCCACAGGGAACTATGGCTACACCTTC
CASSPTGNYGYTF
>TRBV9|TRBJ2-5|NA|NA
TGTGCCAGCAGCCCCGGGGACGGGGGTCCCGAGACCCAGTACTTC
CASSPGDGGPETQYF
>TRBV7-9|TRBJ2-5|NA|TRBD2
TGTGCCAGCAGCTTAGGAGCGGGGGGCGCGGGGGAGACCCAGTACTTC
CASSLGAGGAGETQYF
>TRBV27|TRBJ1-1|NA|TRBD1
TGTGCCAGCAGTCCCCAGACAGGGCCCGCTTTGAACACTGAAGCTTTCTTT
CASSPQTGPALNTEAFF
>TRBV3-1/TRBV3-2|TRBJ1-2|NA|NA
TGTGCCAGCAGCCAAGATGGAGTTTATGGCTACACCTTC
CASSQDGVYGYTF
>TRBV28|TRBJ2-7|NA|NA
TGTGCCAGCAGTTTCCAAGGGTGGGGTGACGAGCAGTACTTC
CASSFQGWGDEQYF
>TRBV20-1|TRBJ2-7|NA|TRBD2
TGCAGTGCTAGTGACCCTTTAGCGGGTCCCTCCTACGAGCAGTACTTC
CSASDPLAGPSYEQYF
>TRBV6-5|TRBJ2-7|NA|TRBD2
TGTGCCAGCAGACCCAGCGGGAGTCCCCTTTACGAGCAGTACTTC
CASRPSGSPLYEQYF
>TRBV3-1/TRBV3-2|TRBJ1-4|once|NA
TGTGCCAGCAGCCGACAGCATAATGAAAAACTGTTTTTT
CASSRQHNEKLFF
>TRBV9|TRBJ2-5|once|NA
TGTGCCAGCAGCGTAGCATCTACCCGGGAGACCCAGTACTTC
CASSVASTRETQYF
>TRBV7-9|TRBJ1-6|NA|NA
TGTGCCAGCAGCTTAGCGCTATCGGGGAGCTCCTATAATTCACCCCTCCACTTT
CASSLALSGSSYNSPLHF
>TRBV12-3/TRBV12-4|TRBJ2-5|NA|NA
TGTGCCAGCAGTCCCCGGGGCGGGGAGACCCAGTACTTC
CASSPRGGETQYF
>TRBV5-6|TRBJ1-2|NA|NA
TGTGCCAGCAGCTTGAATGCGGGGTCCGGCTACACCTTC
CASSLNAGSGYTF
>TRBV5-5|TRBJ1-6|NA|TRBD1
TGTGCCAGCAGCTTGAAGACAGGGGGCTATTCACCCCTCCACTTT
CASSLKTGGYSPLHF
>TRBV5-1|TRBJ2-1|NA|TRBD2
TGCGCCAGCAGCTTGTTAGCGGGGCCCGGGAATGAGCAGTTCTTC
CASSLLAGPGNEQFF
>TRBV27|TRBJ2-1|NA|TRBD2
TGTGCCAGCAGATACACTAGCGGGAGTACCCATGAGCAGTTCTTC
CASRYTSGSTHEQFF
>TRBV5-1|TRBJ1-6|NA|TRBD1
TGCGCCAGCAGCCCGGGACAGGGAGGCTCACCCCTCCACTTT
CASSPGQGGSPLHF
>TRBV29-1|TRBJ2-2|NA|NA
TGCAGCGTTGAGGTAGCGAGCAACACCGGGGAGCTGTTTTTT
CSVEVASNTGELFF
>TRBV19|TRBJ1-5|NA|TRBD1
TGTGCCAGTAGTCACAGGGACAGTTTCAGTCAGCCCCAGCATTTT
CASSHRDSFSQPQHF
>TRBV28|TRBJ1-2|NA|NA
TGTGCCAGCAGTTTTCGGCAGGACTATGGCTACACCTTC
CASSFRQDYGYTF
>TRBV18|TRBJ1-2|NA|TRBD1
TGTGCCAGCTCACCACGGGGGACAGGGGGCGCGGATGGCTACACCTTC
CASSPRGTGGADGYTF
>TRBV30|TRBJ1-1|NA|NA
TGTGCCTGGAGCCGCGCGGGGATTGAAGCTTTCTTT
CAWSRAGIEAFF
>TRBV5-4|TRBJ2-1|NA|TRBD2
TGTGCCAGCAGCTTGGCCGGGACTAGCGGGAAGGGCGGTGAGCAGTTCTTC
CASSLAGTSGKGGEQFF
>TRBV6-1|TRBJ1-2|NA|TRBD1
TGTGCCAGCAGTGAGGGACAGTACTATGGCTACACCTTC
CASSEGQYYGYTF
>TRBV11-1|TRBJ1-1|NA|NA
TGTGCCAGCAGCTTATCGCCGACAGCCATGAACACTGAAGCTTTCTTT
CASSLSPTAMNTEAFF
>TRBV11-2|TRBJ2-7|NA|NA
TGTGCCAGCAGCTCCCTCGTGGGGGCTGGGGCCTCCTACGAGCAGTACTTC
CASSSLVGAGASYEQYF
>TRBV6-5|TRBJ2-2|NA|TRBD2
TGTGCCAGCAGTTATTGGACTAGCGGGGCTCCCGGGGAGCTGTTTTTT
CASSYWTSGAPGELFF